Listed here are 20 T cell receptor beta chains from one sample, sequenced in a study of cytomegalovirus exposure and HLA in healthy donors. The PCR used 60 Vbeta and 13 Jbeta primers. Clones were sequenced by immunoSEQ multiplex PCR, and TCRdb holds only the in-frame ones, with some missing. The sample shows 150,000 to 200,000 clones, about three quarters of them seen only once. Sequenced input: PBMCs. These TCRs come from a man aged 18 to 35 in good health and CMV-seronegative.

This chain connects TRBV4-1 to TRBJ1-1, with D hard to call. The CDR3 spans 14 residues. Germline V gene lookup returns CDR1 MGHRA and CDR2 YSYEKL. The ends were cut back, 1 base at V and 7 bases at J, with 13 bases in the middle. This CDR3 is CASSQAGPRVEAFF. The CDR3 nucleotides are TGCGCCAGCAGCCAAGCGGGTCCCAGAGTTGAAGCTTTCTTT.

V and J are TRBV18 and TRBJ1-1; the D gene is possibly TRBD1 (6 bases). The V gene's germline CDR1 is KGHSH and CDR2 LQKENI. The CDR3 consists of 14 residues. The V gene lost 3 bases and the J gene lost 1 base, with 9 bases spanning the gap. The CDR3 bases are TGTGCCAGCTCACCGGGGGCCGAGAACACTGAAGCTTTCTTT. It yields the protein CASSPGAENTEAFF.

For the CDR3, the DNA is TGTGCCAGCAGTCGAAGGAGGAGGGATCGGGGTGAGCAGTTCTTC. Translating gives CASSRRRRDRGEQFF. The V and J genes are TRBV5-6 and TRBJ2-1; weak D call: TRBD2 (6 bases). Looked up from germline, CDR1 is SGHDT and CDR2 is YYEEEE. Trimming left V 5 bases short and J 9 bases short, with 21 bases between. The CDR3 contains 15 residues.

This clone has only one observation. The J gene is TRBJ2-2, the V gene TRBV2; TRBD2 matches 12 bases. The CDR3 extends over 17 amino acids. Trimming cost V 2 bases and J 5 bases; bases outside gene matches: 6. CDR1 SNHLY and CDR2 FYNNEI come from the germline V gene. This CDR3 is CASSEWASGRETGELFF. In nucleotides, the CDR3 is TGTGCCAGCAGTGAATGGGCTAGCGGGAGGGAAACCGGGGAGCTGTTTTTT.

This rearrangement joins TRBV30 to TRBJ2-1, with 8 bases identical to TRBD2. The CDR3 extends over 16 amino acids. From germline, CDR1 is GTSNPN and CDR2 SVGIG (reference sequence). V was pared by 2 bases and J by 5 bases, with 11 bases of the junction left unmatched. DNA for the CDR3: TGTGCCTGGAGTCTCAATACCGGGACTAGGAACAATGAGCAGTTCTTC. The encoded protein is CAWSLNTGTRNNEQFF.

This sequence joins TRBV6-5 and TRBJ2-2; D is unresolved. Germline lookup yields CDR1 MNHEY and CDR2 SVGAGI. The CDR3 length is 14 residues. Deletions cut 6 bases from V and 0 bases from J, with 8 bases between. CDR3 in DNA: TGTGCCAGCAGGCGTCAAGCGAACACCGGGGAGCTGTTTTTT. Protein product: CASRRQANTGELFF.

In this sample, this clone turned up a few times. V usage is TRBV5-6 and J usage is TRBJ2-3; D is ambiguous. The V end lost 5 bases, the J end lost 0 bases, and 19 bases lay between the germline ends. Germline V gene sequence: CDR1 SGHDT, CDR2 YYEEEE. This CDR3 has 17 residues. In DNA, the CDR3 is TGTGCCAGCAGTTACCCCCTAAGGAGTACTAGCACAGATACGCAGTATTTT. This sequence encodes CASSYPLRSTSTDTQYF.

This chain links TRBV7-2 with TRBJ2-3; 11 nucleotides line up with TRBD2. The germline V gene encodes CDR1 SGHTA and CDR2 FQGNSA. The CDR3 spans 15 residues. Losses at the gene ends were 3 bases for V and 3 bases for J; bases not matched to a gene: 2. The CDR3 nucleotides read TGTGCCAGCAGCTTTAGCGGGGGGGGTACAGATACGCAGTATTTT. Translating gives CASSFSGGGTDTQYF.

The CDR3 loop reads CASSREPTNEKLFF. The CDR3 region has the DNA TGTGCCAGCTCCCGCGAGCCGACTAATGAAAAACTGTTTTTT. This chain uses TRBV2 with TRBJ1-4; unclear D gene. Germline values: CDR1 SNHLY, CDR2 FYNNEI. The CDR3 extends over 14 amino acids. Trimming stripped 8 bases from V and 2 bases from J, with 12 bases between.

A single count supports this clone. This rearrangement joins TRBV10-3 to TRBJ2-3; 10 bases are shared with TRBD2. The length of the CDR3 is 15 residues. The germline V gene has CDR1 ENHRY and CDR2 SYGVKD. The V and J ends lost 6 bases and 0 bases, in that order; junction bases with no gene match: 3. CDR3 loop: CAISPSGGSTDTQYF. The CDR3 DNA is TGTGCCATCAGCCCTAGCGGGGGTAGCACAGATACGCAGTATTTT.

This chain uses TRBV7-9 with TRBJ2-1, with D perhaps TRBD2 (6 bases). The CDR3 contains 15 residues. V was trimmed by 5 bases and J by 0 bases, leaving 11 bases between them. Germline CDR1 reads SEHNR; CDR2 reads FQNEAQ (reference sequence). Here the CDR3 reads CASSPRGSSYNEQFF. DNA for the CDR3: TGTGCCAGCAGCCCCCGGGGGAGCTCCTACAATGAGCAGTTCTTC. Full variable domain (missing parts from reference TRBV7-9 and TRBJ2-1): DTGVSQNPRHKITKRGQNVTFRCDPISEHNRLYWYRQTLGQGPEFLTYFQNEAQLEKSRLLSDRFSAERPKGSFSTLEIQRTEQGDSAMYLCASSPRGSSYNEQFFGPGTRLTVL.

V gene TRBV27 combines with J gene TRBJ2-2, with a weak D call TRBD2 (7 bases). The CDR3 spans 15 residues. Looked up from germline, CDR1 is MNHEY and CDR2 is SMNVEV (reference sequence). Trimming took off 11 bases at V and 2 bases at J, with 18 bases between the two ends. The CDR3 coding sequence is TGTGCCTCCGGGGGGCGGGGGCAAAACACCGGGGAGCTGTTTTTT. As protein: CASGGRGQNTGELFF.

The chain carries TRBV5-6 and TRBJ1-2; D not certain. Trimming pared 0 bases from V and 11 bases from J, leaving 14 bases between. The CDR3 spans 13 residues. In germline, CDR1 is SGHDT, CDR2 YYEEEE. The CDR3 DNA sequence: TGTGCCAGCAGCTTGGGGCTCTCCTCGGGATACACCTTC. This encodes CASSLGLSSGYTF.

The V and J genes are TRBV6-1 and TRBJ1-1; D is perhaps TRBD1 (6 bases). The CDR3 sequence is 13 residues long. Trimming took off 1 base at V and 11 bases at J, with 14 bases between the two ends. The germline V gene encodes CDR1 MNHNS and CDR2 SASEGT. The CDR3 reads CASSEGQGILAFF. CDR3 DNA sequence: TGTGCCAGCAGTGAAGGGCAGGGGATTTTGGCTTTCTTT.

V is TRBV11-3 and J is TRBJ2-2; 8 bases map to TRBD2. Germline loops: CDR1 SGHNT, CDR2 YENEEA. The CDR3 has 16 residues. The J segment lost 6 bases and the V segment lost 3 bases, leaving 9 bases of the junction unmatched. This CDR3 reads CASSFFTLAGSGELFF. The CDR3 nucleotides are TGTGCCAGCAGCTTCTTTACCTTAGCGGGGTCCGGGGAGCTGTTTTTT.

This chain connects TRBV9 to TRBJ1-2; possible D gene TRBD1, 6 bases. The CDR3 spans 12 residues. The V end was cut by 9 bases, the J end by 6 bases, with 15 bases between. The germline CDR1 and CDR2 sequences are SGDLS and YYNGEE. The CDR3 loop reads CATPTGSHGYTF. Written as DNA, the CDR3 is TGTGCCACTCCGACAGGTTCTCATGGCTACACCTTC.

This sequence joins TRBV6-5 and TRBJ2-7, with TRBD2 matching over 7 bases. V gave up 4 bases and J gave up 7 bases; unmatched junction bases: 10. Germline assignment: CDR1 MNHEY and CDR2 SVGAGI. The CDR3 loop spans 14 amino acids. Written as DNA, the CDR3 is TGTGCCAGCAGTTTCCCCGGGGGGACGCGAGAGCAGTACTTC. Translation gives CASSFPGGTREQYF.

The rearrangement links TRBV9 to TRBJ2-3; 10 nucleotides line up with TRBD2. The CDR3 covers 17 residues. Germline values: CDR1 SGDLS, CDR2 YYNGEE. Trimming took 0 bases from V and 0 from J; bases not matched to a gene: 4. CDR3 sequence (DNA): TGTGCCAGCAGCGTAGGCCTAGCGGGGGCTAGCACAGATACGCAGTATTTT. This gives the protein CASSVGLAGASTDTQYF.

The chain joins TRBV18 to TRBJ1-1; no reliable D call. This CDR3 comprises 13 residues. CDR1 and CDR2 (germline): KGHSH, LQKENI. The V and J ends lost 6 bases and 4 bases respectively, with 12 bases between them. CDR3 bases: TGTGCCAGCTCGAGCGGTGGCATCACTGAAGCTTTCTTT. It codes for CASSSGGITEAFF.

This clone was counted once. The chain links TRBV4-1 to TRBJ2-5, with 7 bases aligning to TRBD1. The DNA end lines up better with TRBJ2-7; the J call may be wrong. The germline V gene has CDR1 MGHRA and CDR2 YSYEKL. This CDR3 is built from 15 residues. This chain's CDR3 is CASSQPGQISYEQYF. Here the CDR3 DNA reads TGCGCCAGCAGCCAACCGGGACAGATCTCCTACGAGCAGTACTTC.